This T cell receptor (beta chain) is from a study of cytomegalovirus exposure and HLA in healthy donors. Whole-study findings and limits: According to reports, the classifier identified cytomegalovirus status with high specificity and sensitivity. In vitro checks showed that a few CMV-associated chains really do target CMV antigens.

Remarks on this clone: Its antigen is undetermined.

Donors came from a validation cohort of fewer than 150 subjects, distinct from the first 666-subject cohort. Profiling relied on immunoSEQ multiplex PCR, and the TCRdb table lists in-frame clones only, not all of them. Of about 74,000 clones in the sample, 94% were seen once. Between the trimmed V and J ends, which lost 4 bases and 6 bases, there was a span of 12 bases. Germline V gene lookup returns CDR1 MNHEY and CDR2 SVGAGI. This CDR3 spans 13 amino acids. Sequencing used PBMCs. This chain connects TRBV6-5 to TRBJ1-2; D is undetermined. This clonotype was obtained from a woman aged 18-29 years in good health and CMV-seropositive. CDR3 region: CASSFSGEDGYTF. For the CDR3, the DNA is TGTGCCAGCAGTTTCTCGGGAGAGGATGGCTACACCTTC.